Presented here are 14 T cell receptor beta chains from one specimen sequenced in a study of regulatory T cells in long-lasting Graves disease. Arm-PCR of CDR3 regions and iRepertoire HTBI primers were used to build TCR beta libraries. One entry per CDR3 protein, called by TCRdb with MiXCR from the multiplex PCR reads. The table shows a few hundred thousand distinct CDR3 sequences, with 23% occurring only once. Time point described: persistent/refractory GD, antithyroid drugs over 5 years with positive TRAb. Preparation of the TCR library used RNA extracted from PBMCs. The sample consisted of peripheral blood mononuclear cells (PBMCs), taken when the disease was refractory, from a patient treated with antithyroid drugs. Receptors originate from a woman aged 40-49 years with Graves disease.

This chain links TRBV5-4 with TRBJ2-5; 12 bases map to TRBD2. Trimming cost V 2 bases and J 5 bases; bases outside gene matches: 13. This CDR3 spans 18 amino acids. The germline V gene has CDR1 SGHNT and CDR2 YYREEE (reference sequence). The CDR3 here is CASSLVHLAGGSTETQYF. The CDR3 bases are TGTGCCAGCAGCTTAGTCCACCTAGCGGGAGGGTCTACGGAGACCCAGTACTTC.

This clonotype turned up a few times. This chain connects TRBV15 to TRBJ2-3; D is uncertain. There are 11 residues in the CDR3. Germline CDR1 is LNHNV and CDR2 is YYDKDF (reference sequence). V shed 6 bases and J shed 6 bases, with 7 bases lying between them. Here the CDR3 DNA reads TGTGCCACCAGAAGGTTGGATACGCAGTATTTT. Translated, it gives CATRRLDTQYF.

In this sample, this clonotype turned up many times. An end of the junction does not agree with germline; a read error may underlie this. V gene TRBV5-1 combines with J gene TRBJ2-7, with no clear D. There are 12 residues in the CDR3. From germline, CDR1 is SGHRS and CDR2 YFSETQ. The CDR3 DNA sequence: TGCGCCAGCAGCCACGGACCCGACCCGCCATTTTTC. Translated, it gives CASSHGPDPPFF.

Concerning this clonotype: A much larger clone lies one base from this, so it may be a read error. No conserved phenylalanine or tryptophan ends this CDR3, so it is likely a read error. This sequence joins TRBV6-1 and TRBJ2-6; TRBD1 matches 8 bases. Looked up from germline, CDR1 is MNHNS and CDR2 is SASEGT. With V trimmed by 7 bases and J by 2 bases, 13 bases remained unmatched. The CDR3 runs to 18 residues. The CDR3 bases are TGTGCCAGCACCTTCGGACAGGGTAGTGTAACTGGGGCCAACGTCCTGACTTCC. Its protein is CASTFGQGSVTGANVLTS.

CDR3 DNA sequence: TGTGCCAGCAGTGGTCCGATAGGGTTCAAGTCCCACGAGCAGTACTTC. This codes for CASSGPIGFKSHEQYF. The chain has TRBV6-1 and TRBJ2-7; D not resolved. Trimming removed 4 bases from V and 5 bases from J, with 21 bases in between. The germline gives CDR1 MNHNS, CDR2 SASEGT. The CDR3 extends over 16 amino acids.

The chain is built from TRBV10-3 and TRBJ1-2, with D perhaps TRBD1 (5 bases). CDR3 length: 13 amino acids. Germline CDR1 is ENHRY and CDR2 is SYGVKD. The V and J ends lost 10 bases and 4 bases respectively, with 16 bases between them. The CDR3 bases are TGTGCCACGAACGAGGGGCTCGGCTATGGCTACACCTTC. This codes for CATNEGLGYGYTF.

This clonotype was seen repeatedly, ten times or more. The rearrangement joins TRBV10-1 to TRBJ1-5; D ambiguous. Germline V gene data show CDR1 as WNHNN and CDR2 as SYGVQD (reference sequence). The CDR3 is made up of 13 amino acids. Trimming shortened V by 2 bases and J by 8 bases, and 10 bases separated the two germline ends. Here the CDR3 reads CASSESGDEPQHF. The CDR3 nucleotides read TGCGCCAGCAGTGAGAGTGGCGATGAGCCCCAGCATTTT.

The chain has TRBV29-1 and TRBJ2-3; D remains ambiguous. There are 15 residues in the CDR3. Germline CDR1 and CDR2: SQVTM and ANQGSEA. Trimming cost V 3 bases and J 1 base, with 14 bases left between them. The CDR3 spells CSVEDSASRTDTQYF. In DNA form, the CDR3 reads TGCAGCGTTGAGGATTCGGCGAGCCGCACAGATACGCAGTATTTT.

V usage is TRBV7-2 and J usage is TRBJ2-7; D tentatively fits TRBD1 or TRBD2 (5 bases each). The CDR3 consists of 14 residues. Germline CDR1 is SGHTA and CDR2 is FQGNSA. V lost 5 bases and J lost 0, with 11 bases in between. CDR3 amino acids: CASSAHGASYEQYF. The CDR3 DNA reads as TGTGCCAGCAGCGCGCACGGGGCCTCCTACGAGCAGTACTTC.

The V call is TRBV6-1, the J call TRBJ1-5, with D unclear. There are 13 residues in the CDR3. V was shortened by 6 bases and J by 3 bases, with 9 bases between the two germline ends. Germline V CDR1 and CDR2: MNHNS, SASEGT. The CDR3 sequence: CASSLRFNQPQHF. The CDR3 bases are TGTGCCAGCAGCCTGAGATTCAATCAGCCCCAGCATTTT.

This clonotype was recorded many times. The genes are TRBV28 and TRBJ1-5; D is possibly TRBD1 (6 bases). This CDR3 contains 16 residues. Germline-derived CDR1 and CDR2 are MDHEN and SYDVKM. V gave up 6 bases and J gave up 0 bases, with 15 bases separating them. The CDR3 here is CASRGGRVYSNQPQHF. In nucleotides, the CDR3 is TGTGCCAGCAGGGGGGGCAGAGTCTATAGCAATCAGCCCCAGCATTTT.

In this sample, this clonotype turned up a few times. The CDR3 here is CASSHGGLVTSGELFF. The DNA for the CDR3 is TGCGCCAGCAGCCACGGAGGACTAGTCACGTCCGGGGAGCTGTTTTTT. The rearrangement joins TRBV4-1 to TRBJ2-2; 7 positions match TRBD2. From germline, CDR1 is MGHRA and CDR2 YSYEKL. V shed 3 bases and J 6 bases; nucleotides not matched to a gene: 10. CDR3 length: 16 amino acids.

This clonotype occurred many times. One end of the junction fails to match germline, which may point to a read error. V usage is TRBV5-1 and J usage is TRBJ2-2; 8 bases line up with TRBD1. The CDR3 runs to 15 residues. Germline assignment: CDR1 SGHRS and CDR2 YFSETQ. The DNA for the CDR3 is TGTGCCAGCAGGGGCGGACAGGGGAACACCGGGGAGCTGTTTTTT. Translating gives CASRGGQGNTGELFF.

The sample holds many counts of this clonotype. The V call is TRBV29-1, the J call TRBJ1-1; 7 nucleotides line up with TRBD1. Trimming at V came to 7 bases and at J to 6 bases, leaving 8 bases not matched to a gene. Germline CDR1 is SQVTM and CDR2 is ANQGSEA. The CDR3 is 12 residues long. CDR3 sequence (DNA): TGCAGCGCCACAGGGGTTGAGGCTGAAGCTTTCTTT. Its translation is CSATGVEAEAFF.